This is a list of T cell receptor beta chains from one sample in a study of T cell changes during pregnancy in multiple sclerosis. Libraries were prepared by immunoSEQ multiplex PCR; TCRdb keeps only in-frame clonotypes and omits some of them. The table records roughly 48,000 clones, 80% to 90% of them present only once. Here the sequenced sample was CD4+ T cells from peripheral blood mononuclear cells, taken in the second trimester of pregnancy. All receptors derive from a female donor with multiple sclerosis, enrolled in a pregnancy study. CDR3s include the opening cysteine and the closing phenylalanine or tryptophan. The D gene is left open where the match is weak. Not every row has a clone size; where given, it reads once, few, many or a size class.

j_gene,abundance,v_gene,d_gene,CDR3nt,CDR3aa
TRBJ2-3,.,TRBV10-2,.,TGCGCCAGCAGTCAATCTCATCGGGGAGATACGCAGTATTTT,CASSQSHRGDTQYF
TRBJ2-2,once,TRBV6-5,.,TGTGCCAGCAGTTACGAAGAGGGGGGGACCGGGGAGCTGTTTTTT,CASSYEEGGTGELFF
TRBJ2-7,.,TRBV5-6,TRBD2,TGTGCCAGCAGTTTTGGACTAGCGGACGAGCAGTACTTC,CASSFGLADEQYF
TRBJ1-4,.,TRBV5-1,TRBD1,TGCGCCAGCAGCGTCAACAGGGGTCGAGATGAAAAACTGTTTTTT,CASSVNRGRDEKLFF
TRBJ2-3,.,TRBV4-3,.,TGCGCCAGCAGCCAAGATTACTTCGGTGGGAGTCTTAGCACAGATACGCAGTATTTT,CASSQDYFGGSLSTDTQYF
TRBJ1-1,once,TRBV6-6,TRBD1,TGTGCCAGCACACAGGGGTATTACACTGAAGCTTTCTTT,CASTQGYYTEAFF
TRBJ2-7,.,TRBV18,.,TGTGCCAGCTCATCATACCAGGGGGAGCAGTACTTC,CASSSYQGEQYF
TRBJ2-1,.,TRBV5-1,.,TGCGCCAGCAGCTTGGAACGGAGTACGGATGAGCAGTTCTTC,CASSLERSTDEQFF
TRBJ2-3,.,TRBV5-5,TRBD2,TGTGCCAGCAGCTTCAGCGGGAGCTCCGGAGGAACAGATACGCAGTATTTT,CASSFSGSSGGTDTQYF
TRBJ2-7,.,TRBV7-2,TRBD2,TGTGCCAGCAGCACCGGACTAGCCCCCCGCGAGCAGTACTTC,CASSTGLAPREQYF
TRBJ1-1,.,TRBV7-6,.,TGTGCCAGCACCCCCCGGGGGAACACTGAAGCTTTCTTT,CASTPRGNTEAFF
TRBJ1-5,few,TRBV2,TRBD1,TGTGCCAGCAGTTGGGTCGACAGGGATCAGCCCCAGCATTTT,CASSWVDRDQPQHF
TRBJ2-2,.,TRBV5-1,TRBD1,TGCGCCAGCAGCTCTGGACAGGGTTTCGGGGAGCTGTTTTTT,CASSSGQGFGELFF
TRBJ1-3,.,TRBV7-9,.,TGTGCCAGCAGCTTAGACGGCGGCGACACCATATATTTT,CASSLDGGDTIYF
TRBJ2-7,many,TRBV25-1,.,TGTGCCAGCAGTGAATCAGAAGGGTCGGGGTACGAGCAGTACTTC,CASSESEGSGYEQYF
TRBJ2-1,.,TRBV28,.,TGTGCCAGTAGCTCCTACAATGAGCAGTTCTTC,CASSSYNEQFF
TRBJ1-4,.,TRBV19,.,TGTGCCAGTAGGGGTCGGACAGCAGATGAAAAACTGTTTTTT,CASRGRTADEKLFF
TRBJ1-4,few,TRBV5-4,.,TGTGCCAGCAGCTATGACAGCGAAAAACTGTTTTTT,CASSYDSEKLFF
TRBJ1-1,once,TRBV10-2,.,TGCGCCAGCAGTAGACAGCAGCTTGACACTGAAGCTTTCTTT,CASSRQQLDTEAFF
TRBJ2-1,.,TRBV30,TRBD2,TGTGCTGCTGGGACTAGCGGGTACAATGAGCAGTTCTTC,CAAGTSGYNEQFF
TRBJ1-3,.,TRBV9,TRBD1,TGTGCCAGCAGCTCCCAGGACAGGGATGGAAACACCATATATTTT,CASSSQDRDGNTIYF
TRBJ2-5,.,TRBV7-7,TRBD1,TGTGCTAGCAGCTTATCAGGGGGCCGAGAGACCCAGTACTTC,CASSLSGGRETQYF
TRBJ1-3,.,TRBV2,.,TGTGCCAGCAGGACACTGGGACAACGGAACACCATATATTTT,CASRTLGQRNTIYF
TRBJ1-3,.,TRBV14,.,TGTGCCAGCATCCTTGCGGGAATCAACTCTGGAAACACCATATATTTT,CASILAGINSGNTIYF
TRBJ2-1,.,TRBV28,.,TGTGCCAGCAGCCCCGACTCTAAGTCCTACAATGAGCAGTTCTTC,CASSPDSKSYNEQFF
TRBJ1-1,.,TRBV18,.,TGTGCCAGCTGCCCCAGGGGGAACACTGAAGCTTTCTTT,CASCPRGNTEAFF
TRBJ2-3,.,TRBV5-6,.,TGTGCCAGCAGCTACCCCAGTCCCCTCACAGATACGCAGTATTTT,CASSYPSPLTDTQYF
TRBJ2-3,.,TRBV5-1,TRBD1,TGCGCCAGCAGCTTGTCTGGACAGGGAACAGATACGCAGTATTTT,CASSLSGQGTDTQYF
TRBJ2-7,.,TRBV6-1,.,TGTGCCAGCAGCTCCGACAGCTTCAGCTCCTACGAGCAGTACTTC,CASSSDSFSSYEQYF
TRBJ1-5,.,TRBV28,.,TGTGCCAGCAGTCGTACAGGGTCCACTCAGCCCCAGCATTTT,CASSRTGSTQPQHF
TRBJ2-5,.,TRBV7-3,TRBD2,TGTGCCAGCAGCCAATCTAGCGGGAGGACGGAGACCCAGTACTTC,CASSQSSGRTETQYF
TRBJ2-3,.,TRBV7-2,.,TGTGCCAGCAGCTTACTTGTATCTAGCGTTTATACGCAGTATTTT,CASSLLVSSVYTQYF
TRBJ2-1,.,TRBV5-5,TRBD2,TGTGCCAGCAGCTTTAGCGGGAGGAGGATTGGTGAGCAGTTCTTC,CASSFSGRRIGEQFF
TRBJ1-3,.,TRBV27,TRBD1,TGTGCCAGCAGCCGGGACAGAGCTTCTGGAAACACCATATATTTT,CASSRDRASGNTIYF
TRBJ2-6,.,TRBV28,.,TGTGCCAGCAGTACCCTCGACAATCCCCTCGTGAGCGTCCTGACTTTC,CASSTLDNPLVSVLTF
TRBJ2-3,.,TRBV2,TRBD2,TGTGCCAGCAGCCCGGGACTAGCGGGAGGGGCAGATACGCAGTATTTT,CASSPGLAGGADTQYF
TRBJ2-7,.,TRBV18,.,TGTGCCAGCTCACCACGAGACAGCTCCTACGAGCAGTACTTC,CASSPRDSSYEQYF
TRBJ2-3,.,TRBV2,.,TGTGCCAGCAGTGACGACTCCGATACGCAGTATTTT,CASSDDSDTQYF
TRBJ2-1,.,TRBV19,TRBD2,TGTGCCAGTAGTATAACGGGCCGGGGCGGGGGGCTGGGCAATGAGCAGTTCTTC,CASSITGRGGGLGNEQFF
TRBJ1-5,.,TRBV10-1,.,TGCGCCAGCAGTGCACATAGCAATCAGCCCCAGCATTTT,CASSAHSNQPQHF
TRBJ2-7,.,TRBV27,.,TGTGCCAGCCGGGGGAGCTACGAGCAGTACTTC,CASRGSYEQYF
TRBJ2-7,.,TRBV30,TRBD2,TGTGCCTGGAGTGTCACAGCGGGAGTCGCCGAGCAGTACTTC,CAWSVTAGVAEQYF
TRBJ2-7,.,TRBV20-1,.,TGCAGTGCTAGGGTGGAGACCGAGCAGTACTTC,CSARVETEQYF
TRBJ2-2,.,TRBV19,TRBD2,TGTGCCAGTAGTAACTCACCTTGGGCTAGCGGGTTCACCGGGGAGCTGTTTTTT,CASSNSPWASGFTGELFF
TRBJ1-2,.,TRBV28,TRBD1,TGTGCCAGCAGTTCCCCGCGACAGGGGGCTAGTAACTATGGCTACACCTTC,CASSSPRQGASNYGYTF
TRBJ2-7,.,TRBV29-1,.,TGCAGCGTCCCCGGGAGCTCCTACGAGCAGTACTTC,CSVPGSSYEQYF
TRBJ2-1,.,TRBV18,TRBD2,TGTGCCAGCTCACTTATAGCGGGAGTAGACAATGAGCAGTTCTTC,CASSLIAGVDNEQFF
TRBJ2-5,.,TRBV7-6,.,TGTGCCAGCAGCCCTAATATAGAAGAGACCCAGTACTTC,CASSPNIEETQYF
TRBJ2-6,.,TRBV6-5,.,TGTGCCAGCAGTTACACCTTCCAGGCTGGGGCCAACGTCCTGACTTTC,CASSYTFQAGANVLTF
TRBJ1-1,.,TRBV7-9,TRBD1,TGTGCCAGCAGCCCGGAGGGGGGACAGAAAGCTTTCTTT,CASSPEGGQKAFF